These 28 T cell receptor beta chains came from one sample sequenced in a study of shared clonotypes between healthy human individuals. Data came from immunoSEQ multiplex PCR; TCRdb stores just in-frame clones and leaves some out. The sample carries under 2.5 million clones, 92% recorded once. The material sequenced was naive CD4+ T cells from PBMCs. The subset here: CD45RA+ positively selected. Receptors originate from a man between 18 and 29 years old in good health. Some clones in this sample may be carry-over from other donors' samples.

The chain combines TRBV15 with TRBJ2-2; 11 bases map to TRBD2. Germline V gene sequence: CDR1 LNHNV, CDR2 YYDKDF (reference sequence). The V gene end was trimmed by 1 base and the J gene end by 8 bases; junction bases not matched to a gene: 3. The CDR3 has 15 residues. CDR3 region: CATSRVLAGEGELFF. The CDR3 DNA reads TGTGCCACCAGCAGAGTACTAGCGGGAGAGGGGGAGCTGTTTTTT.

This chain uses TRBV5-4 with TRBJ2-2; tentative D call: TRBD2 (5 bases). Germline V gene data show CDR1 as SGHNT and CDR2 as YYREEE (reference sequence). This CDR3 is built from 16 residues. V was pared by 4 bases and J by 1 base, with 14 bases between. CDR3 DNA: TGTGCCAGCAGCCCCCGGGAAGCTGGGAACACCGGGGAGCTGTTTTTT. Protein product: CASSPREAGNTGELFF.

The chain employs TRBV19 and TRBJ2-1; 7 bases align to TRBD1. The germline gives CDR1 LNHDA, CDR2 SQIVND (reference sequence). The CDR3 spans 16 residues. Trimming removed 4 bases from V and 3 bases from J; junction bases left unmatched: 9. This CDR3 reads CASSNQPGQSYNEQFF. In DNA form, the CDR3 reads TGTGCCAGTAGTAACCAACCGGGACAGAGCTACAATGAGCAGTTCTTC. The complete variable domain, with remaining parts taken from reference TRBV19 and TRBJ2-1, reads DGGITQSPKYLFRKEGQNVTLSCEQNLNHDAMYWYRQDPGQGLRLIYYSQIVNDFQKGDIAEGYSVSREKKESFPLTVTSAQKNPTAFYLCASSNQPGQSYNEQFFGPGTRLTVL.

This chain joins TRBV30 and TRBJ2-1, with TRBD2 as a possible D gene (5 bases). CDR1 GTSNPN and CDR2 SVGIG come from the germline V gene (reference sequence). Trimming removed 3 bases from V and 3 bases from J, with 21 bases in between. The CDR3 spans 17 residues. The CDR3 nucleotides are TGTGCCTGGAGCCGTGTCTCCGGGTCCCGGGGCTACAATGAGCAGTTCTTC. It translates to CAWSRVSGSRGYNEQFF.

V usage is TRBV28 and J usage is TRBJ1-1; a possible D gene is TRBD1 (5 bases). CDR3 size: 14 residues. In germline, CDR1 is MDHEN, CDR2 SYDVKM. V gave up 2 bases and J gave up 8 bases, with 15 bases separating them. The CDR3 DNA sequence: TGTGCCAGCAGTTTAAATTTTCGGGGGGTGGAAGCTTTCTTT. Translation gives CASSLNFRGVEAFF.

In its sample, this clone was seen once. The chain joins TRBV7-3 to TRBJ2-2, with 8 nucleotides matching TRBD1. V lost 1 base to trimming and J lost 5 bases; unmatched junction nucleotides: 0. The CDR3 is 14 amino acids. CDR1 is SGHTA and CDR2 is FQGTGA in the germline V gene. The CDR3 DNA is TGTGCCAGCAGCTTAAGACAGGGGACCGGGGAGCTGTTTTTT. Protein product: CASSLRQGTGELFF.

The chain recombines TRBV7-8 with TRBJ1-1; D remains unclear. The germline V and J ends were trimmed by 0 bases and 1 base, with 6 bases remaining between them. The CDR3 length is 14 residues. Germline-derived CDR1 and CDR2 are SGHVS and FQNEAQ. The CDR3 spells CASSLAEKNTEAFF. CDR3 DNA: TGTGCCAGCAGCTTAGCGGAAAAGAACACTGAAGCTTTCTTT.

This rearrangement joins TRBV14 to TRBJ2-7; 11 bases fit TRBD2. In germline, CDR1 is SGHDN, CDR2 FVKESK. V trimming: 4 bases; J trimming: 2 bases; junction bases outside the gene matches: 10. The CDR3 length is 17 residues. This CDR3 reads CASSPPGLAASPYEQYF. The DNA for the CDR3 is TGTGCCAGCAGCCCGCCGGGACTAGCGGCCTCCCCCTACGAGCAGTACTTC.

The J gene is TRBJ2-7, the V gene TRBV7-2; 11 bases map to TRBD2. J lost 4 bases, V lost 4 bases, and 12 bases had no gene match. This CDR3 is 17 amino acids long. From germline, CDR1 is SGHTA and CDR2 FQGNSA. The DNA of the CDR3 is TGTGCCAGCAGCTCCGTTAGTAGCGGGAGGGGGATATACGAGCAGTACTTC. This translates into CASSSVSSGRGIYEQYF.

The chain joins TRBV2 to TRBJ2-7; 10 bases agree with TRBD2. Trimming cost V 6 bases and J 5 bases; bases outside gene matches: 10. The length of the CDR3 is 15 residues. The germline gives CDR1 SNHLY, CDR2 FYNNEI. This chain's CDR3 is CASRPQREGLHEQYF. The CDR3 bases are TGTGCCAGCAGACCTCAGCGGGAGGGCCTCCACGAGCAGTACTTC.

This clone was found once. This chain connects TRBV19 to TRBJ2-5; 7 nucleotides line up with TRBD1. Trimming removed 5 bases from V and 11 bases from J; junction bases left unmatched: 14. The CDR3 consists of 14 residues. Germline V lookup: CDR1 LNHDA, CDR2 SQIVND (reference sequence). DNA of the CDR3: TGTGCCAGTAGTGTCGACGCGCGGACAGGTGAGCAGTACTTC. This gives the protein CASSVDARTGEQYF.

V and J are TRBV5-1 and TRBJ2-7, with D possibly called TRBD1 or TRBD2 (5 bases each). This CDR3 spans 13 amino acids. Germline V gene data show CDR1 as SGHRS and CDR2 as YFSETQ. V lost 1 base and J lost 6, with 11 bases in between. In DNA form, the CDR3 reads TGCGCCAGCAGCTTGTTGATGAGGGGCGAGCAGTACTTC. Protein product: CASSLLMRGEQYF.

This clone was observed once. The chain employs TRBV6-6 and TRBJ1-2; no clear D gene. Germline V gene sequence: CDR1 MNHNY, CDR2 SVGAGI (reference sequence). V was cut by 5 bases and J by 8 bases, with 15 bases left in between. This CDR3 is built from 13 residues. CDR3 coding DNA: TGTGCCAGCAGTCCCCGCGGAGATCTGGGCTACACCTTC. It codes for CASSPRGDLGYTF.

The chain employs TRBV5-4 and TRBJ1-4; D possibly corresponds to TRBD1 (6 bases). Germline V gene lookup returns CDR1 SGHNT and CDR2 YYREEE (reference sequence). There are 15 residues in the CDR3. V lost 1 base to trimming and J lost 8 bases, with 15 bases between them. Here the CDR3 DNA reads TGTGCCAGCAGCTTGAAGAACAGGGTTGGCGAAAAACTGTTTTTT. It translates to CASSLKNRVGEKLFF.

Remarks on this clone: The junction departs from the called germline gene at one end, perhaps through a read error. The V call is TRBV27, the J call TRBJ2-7; 8 bases are a match to TRBD1. The CDR3 contains 14 residues. Germline V lookup: CDR1 MNHEY, CDR2 SMNVEV (reference sequence). Here the CDR3 DNA reads TGTGCCAGCAGTCAGTTGGACAGGGACCCCGTCAGTCACTTC. Amino acids: CASSQLDRDPVSHF.

V is TRBV7-9 and J is TRBJ1-2, with 8 positions matching TRBD1. V shed 4 bases and J 7 bases; nucleotides not matched to a gene: 14. The CDR3 runs to 16 residues. Germline CDR1 is SEHNR and CDR2 is FQNEAQ (reference sequence). CDR3 coding DNA: TGTGCCAGCAGCTCTCAGGGGGCCGAGGGCTACCGTGGCTACACCTTC. Protein: CASSSQGAEGYRGYTF.

The gene calls are TRBV4-3 and TRBJ2-3, with D hard to call. The V end was cut by 0 bases, the J end by 2 bases, with 6 bases between. The CDR3 has 14 residues. Germline V lookup: CDR1 LGHNA, CDR2 YSLEER. The CDR3 reads CASSQDWFTDTQYF. CDR3 DNA sequence: TGCGCCAGCAGCCAAGATTGGTTCACAGATACGCAGTATTTT.

This clone was observed once. The CDR3 loop is CTSSQEKSGRVSYEQYF. CDR3 coding DNA: TGCACCAGCAGCCAAGAAAAAAGCGGGAGGGTCTCCTACGAGCAGTACTTC. This chain links TRBV1 with TRBJ2-7; the D segment call TRBD2 is taken from the table without a DNA check. TRBV1 represents a pseudogene. There are 17 residues in the CDR3.

This chain links TRBV7-9 with TRBJ1-1; D gene uncertain. The germline V gene encodes CDR1 SEHNR and CDR2 FQNEAQ (reference sequence). The CDR3 sequence is 16 residues long. Deletions cut 1 base from V and 3 bases from J, with 15 bases between. The CDR3: CASSLGSGRGYTEAFF. CDR3 in DNA: TGTGCCAGCAGCTTAGGGTCCGGAAGAGGGTACACTGAAGCTTTCTTT.

Comments on this clone: The same CDR3 can be traced to other DNA sequences in this sample. The gene calls are TRBV19 and TRBJ2-5; TRBD2 matches 7 bases. The CDR3 runs to 13 residues. Trimming at V came to 4 bases and at J to 2 bases, leaving 1 base not matched to a gene. Per the germline V gene, CDR1 is LNHDA and CDR2 is SQIVND (reference sequence). The chain's CDR3 is CASSTSGQETQYF. CDR3 nucleotides: TGTGCCAGTAGTACTAGCGGTCAAGAGACCCAGTACTTC.

The V gene is TRBV18, the J gene TRBJ2-1; unclear D gene. This CDR3 has 12 residues. V lost 3 bases and J lost 7, with 7 bases in between. Germline V lookup: CDR1 KGHSH, CDR2 LQKENI. CDR3 DNA sequence: TGTGCCAGCTCACCTCAGTTGAATGAGCAGTTCTTC. This gives the protein CASSPQLNEQFF.

This clone was counted once. V is TRBV19 and J is TRBJ1-2; TRBD1 matches at 9 bases. Per the germline V gene, CDR1 is LNHDA and CDR2 is SQIVND (reference sequence). There are 12 residues in the CDR3. Losses at the gene ends were 9 bases for V and 8 bases for J; bases not matched to a gene: 7. In DNA form, the CDR3 reads TGTGCCAGCACTGGACAGGGGCTCGGCTACACCTTC. Translated: CASTGQGLGYTF.

V usage is TRBV29-1 and J usage is TRBJ2-7; the D gene could be TRBD1 or TRBD2 (6 bases each). The CDR3 spans 13 residues. V was trimmed by 4 bases and J by 5 bases, leaving 15 bases between them. Germline lookup yields CDR1 SQVTM and CDR2 ANQGSEA. This CDR3 is CSVAAEGGHEQYF. The CDR3 DNA reads TGCAGCGTTGCCGCTGAGGGGGGCCACGAGCAGTACTTC.

The rearrangement uses TRBV28 and TRBJ2-1; 12 bases align to TRBD2. This CDR3 has 17 residues. The germline V gene has CDR1 MDHEN and CDR2 SYDVKM. V trimming: 5 bases; J trimming: 7 bases; junction bases outside the gene matches: 12. The CDR3 nucleotides are TGTGCCAGCAGTCAACCTTCTAGCGGGAGGGCCGGAAATGAGCAGTTCTTC. Its protein is CASSQPSSGRAGNEQFF.

CDR3 DNA: TGTGCCAGCAGTTTCGGACTGCCGCGCATGAGGAACACCATATATTTT. As protein: CASSFGLPRMRNTIYF. The V gene is TRBV28, the J gene TRBJ1-3; D gene uncertain. This CDR3 comprises 16 residues. CDR1 and CDR2 (germline): MDHEN, SYDVKM. Trimming stripped 3 bases from V and 7 bases from J, with 19 bases between.

With respect to this clone: Different DNA sequences within this sample yield the same CDR3. The V call is TRBV5-1, the J call TRBJ2-1; 8 bases line up with TRBD2. The J segment lost 2 bases and the V segment lost 4 bases, leaving 5 bases of the junction unmatched. CDR1 is SGHRS and CDR2 is YFSETQ in the germline V gene. CDR3 size: 15 residues. The CDR3 reads CASSPTSGAYNEQFF. As DNA, the CDR3 is TGCGCCAGCAGCCCCACTAGCGGAGCCTACAATGAGCAGTTCTTC.

The rearrangement uses TRBV28 and TRBJ2-1; D unresolved. From germline, CDR1 is MDHEN and CDR2 SYDVKM. Trimming left V 6 bases short and J 8 bases short, with 14 bases between. This CDR3 is 13 amino acids long. The CDR3 reads CASSSISEDEQFF. CDR3 nucleotide sequence: TGTGCCAGCAGCTCTATCTCTGAGGATGAGCAGTTCTTC.

J is TRBJ1-2 and V is TRBV30, with 8 bases aligning to TRBD1. After removal of 8 bases from V and 3 bases from J, the junction contained 8 bases not matched to a gene. The CDR3 covers 13 residues. In germline, CDR1 is GTSNPN, CDR2 SVGIG (reference sequence). The CDR3 here is CARITTGDYGYTF. In DNA form, the CDR3 reads TGTGCCAGGATAACGACAGGGGACTATGGCTACACCTTC.